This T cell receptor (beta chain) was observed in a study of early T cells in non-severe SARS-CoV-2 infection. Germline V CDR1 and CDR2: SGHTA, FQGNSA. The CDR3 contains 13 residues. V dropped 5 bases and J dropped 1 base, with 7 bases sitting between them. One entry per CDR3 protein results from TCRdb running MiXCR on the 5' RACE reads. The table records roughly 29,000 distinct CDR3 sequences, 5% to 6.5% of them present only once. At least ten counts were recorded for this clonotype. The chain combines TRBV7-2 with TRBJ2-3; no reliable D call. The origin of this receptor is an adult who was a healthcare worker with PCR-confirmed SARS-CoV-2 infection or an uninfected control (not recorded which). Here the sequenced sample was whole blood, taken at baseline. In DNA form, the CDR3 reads TGTGCCAGCAGCGCCCACGGCACAGATACGCAGTATTTT. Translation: CASSAHGTDTQYF.